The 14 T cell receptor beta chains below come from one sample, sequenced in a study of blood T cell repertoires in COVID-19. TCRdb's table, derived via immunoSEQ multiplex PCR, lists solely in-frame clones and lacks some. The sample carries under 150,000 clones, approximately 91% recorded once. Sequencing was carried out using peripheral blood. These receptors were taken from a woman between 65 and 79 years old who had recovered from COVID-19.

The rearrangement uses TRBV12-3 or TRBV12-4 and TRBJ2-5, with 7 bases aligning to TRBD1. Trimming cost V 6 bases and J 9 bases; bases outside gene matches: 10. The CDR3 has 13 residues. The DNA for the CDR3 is TGTGCCAGCAGCCTACAGGGGACATCGGCCCAGTACTTC. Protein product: CASSLQGTSAQYF.

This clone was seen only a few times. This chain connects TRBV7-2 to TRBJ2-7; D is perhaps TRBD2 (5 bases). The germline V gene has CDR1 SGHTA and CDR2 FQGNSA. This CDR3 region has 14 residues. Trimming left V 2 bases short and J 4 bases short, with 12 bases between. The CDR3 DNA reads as TGTGCCAGCAGCTTAACCCGGGGATGGTACGAGCAGTACTTC. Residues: CASSLTRGWYEQYF.

The CDR3 DNA reads as TGTGCCAGCACCGACAGGATGAACACTGAAGCTTTCTTT. Amino acids: CASTDRMNTEAFF. This sequence joins TRBV2 and TRBJ1-1, with D possibly being TRBD1 (6 bases). The CDR3 has 13 residues. Germline CDR1 reads SNHLY; CDR2 reads FYNNEI. Trimming left V 7 bases short and J 0 bases short, with 9 bases between.

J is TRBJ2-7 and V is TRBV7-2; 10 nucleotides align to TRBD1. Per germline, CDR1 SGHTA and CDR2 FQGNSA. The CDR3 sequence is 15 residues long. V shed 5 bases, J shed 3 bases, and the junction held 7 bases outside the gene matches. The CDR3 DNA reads TGTGCCAGCAGCACCGGGACAGGGGCGTTCTACGAGCAGTACTTC. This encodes CASSTGTGAFYEQYF.

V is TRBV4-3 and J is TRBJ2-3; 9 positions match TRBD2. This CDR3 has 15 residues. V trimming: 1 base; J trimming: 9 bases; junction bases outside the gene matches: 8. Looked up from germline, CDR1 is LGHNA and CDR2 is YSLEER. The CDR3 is CASSQAQAGGRTQYF. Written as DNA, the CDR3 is TGCGCCAGCAGCCAAGCTCAGGCGGGGGGGCGGACGCAGTATTTT.

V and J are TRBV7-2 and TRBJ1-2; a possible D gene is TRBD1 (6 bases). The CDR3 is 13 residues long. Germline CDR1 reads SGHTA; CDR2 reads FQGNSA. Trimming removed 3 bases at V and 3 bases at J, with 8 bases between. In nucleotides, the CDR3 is TGTGCCAGCAGCTTCAGGACAGACTATGGCTACACCTTC. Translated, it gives CASSFRTDYGYTF.

The CDR3 DNA is TGTGCCAGCAGTTTTGATGGTAGGGGGCGATCTGGCTACACCTTC. Translation gives CASSFDGRGRSGYTF. The chain uses TRBV27 and TRBJ1-2, with TRBD1 matching over 7 bases. CDR3 size: 15 residues. In germline, CDR1 is MNHEY, CDR2 SMNVEV (reference sequence). Trimming removed 3 bases from V and 7 bases from J; junction bases left unmatched: 11.

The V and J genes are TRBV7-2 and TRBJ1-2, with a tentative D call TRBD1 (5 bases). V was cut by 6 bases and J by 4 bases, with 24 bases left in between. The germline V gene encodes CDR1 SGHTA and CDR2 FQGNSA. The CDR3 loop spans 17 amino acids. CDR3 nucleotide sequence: TGTGCCAGCAGTTACGGTGGTGCAGGAGGGACCATCTATGGCTACACCTTC. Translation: CASSYGGAGGTIYGYTF. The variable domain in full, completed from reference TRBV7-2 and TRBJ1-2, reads GAGVSQSPSNKVTEKGKDVELRCDPISGHTALYWYRQSLGQGLEFLIYFQGNSAPDKSGLPSDRFSAERTGGSVSTLTIQRTQQEDSAVYLCASSYGGAGGTIYGYTFGSGTRLTVV.

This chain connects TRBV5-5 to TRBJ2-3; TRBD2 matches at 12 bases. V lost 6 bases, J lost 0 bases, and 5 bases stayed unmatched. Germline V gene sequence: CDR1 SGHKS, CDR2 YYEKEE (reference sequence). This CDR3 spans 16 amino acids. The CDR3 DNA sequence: TGTGCCAGCATCCTACTAGCGGGGGGAAGCACAGATACGCAGTATTTT. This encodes CASILLAGGSTDTQYF. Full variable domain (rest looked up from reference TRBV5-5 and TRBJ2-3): DAGVTQSPTHLIKTRGQQVTLRCSPISGHKSVSWYQQVLGQGPQFIFQYYEKEERGRGNFPDRFSARQFPNYSSELNVNALLLGDSALYLCASILLAGGSTDTQYFGPGTRLTVL.

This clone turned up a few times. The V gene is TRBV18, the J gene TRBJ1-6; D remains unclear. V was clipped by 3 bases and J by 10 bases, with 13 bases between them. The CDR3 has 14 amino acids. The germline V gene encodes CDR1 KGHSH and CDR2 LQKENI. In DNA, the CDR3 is TGTGCCAGCTCACCGGGCATCCGGAACTCACCCCTCCACTTT. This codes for CASSPGIRNSPLHF.

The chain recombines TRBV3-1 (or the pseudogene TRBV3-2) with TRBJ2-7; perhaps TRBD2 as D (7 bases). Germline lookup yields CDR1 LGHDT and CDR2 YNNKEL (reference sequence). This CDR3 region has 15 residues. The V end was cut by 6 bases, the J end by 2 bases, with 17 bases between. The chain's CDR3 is CASSPRGGNPYEQYF. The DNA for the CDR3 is TGTGCCAGCAGTCCGAGGGGGGGGAACCCCTACGAGCAGTACTTC.

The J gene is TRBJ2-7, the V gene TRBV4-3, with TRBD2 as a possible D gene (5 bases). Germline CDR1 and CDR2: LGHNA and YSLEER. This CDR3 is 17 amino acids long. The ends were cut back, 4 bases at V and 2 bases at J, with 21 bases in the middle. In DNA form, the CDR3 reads TGCGCCAGCAGCCCCGGGGTAGTCGGAGAGGAAACCTACGAGCAGTACTTC. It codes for CASSPGVVGEETYEQYF.

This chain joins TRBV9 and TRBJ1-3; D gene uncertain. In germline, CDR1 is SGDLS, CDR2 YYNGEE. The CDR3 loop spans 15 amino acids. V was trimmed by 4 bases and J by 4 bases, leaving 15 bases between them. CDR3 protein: CASSPLPAAGNTIYF. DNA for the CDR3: TGTGCCAGCAGCCCCCTCCCGGCAGCGGGAAACACCATATATTTT.

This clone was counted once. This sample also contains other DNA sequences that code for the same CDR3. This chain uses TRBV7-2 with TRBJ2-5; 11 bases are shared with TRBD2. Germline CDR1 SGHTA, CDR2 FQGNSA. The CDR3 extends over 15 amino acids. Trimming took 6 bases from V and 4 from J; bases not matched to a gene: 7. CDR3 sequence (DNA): TGTGCCAGCAGTCAAACTAGCGGGAGAGGAGAGACCCAGTACTTC. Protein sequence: CASSQTSGRGETQYF.